These T cell receptor beta chains were read from a single sample in a study of blood T cell repertoires in COVID-19. Using immunoSEQ multiplex PCR, the repertoire was profiled, and TCRdb retains in-frame clones only, with some absent. This table holds about 100,000 clones, nearly 90% found once. The sample consisted of peripheral blood. These TCRs come from a woman of 80 years or more with acute or convalescent COVID-19. The CDR3 runs from the conserved cysteine through the conserved F or W. Fields, in order: D gene, V gene, J gene, clone size, CDR3 protein, CDR3 DNA. A D gene is named only where the DNA matches it firmly. Where a row states a size, it is once, few, many or the class of an expanded clone; other rows omit it.

>NA|TRBV5-5|TRBJ1-5|NA
CASSSSDTTYQPQHF
TGTGCCAGCAGCTCGTCGGACACCACCTATCAGCCCCAGCATTTT
>TRBD1|TRBV5-1|TRBJ1-4|NA
CASSVGQSNEKLFF
TGCGCCAGCAGCGTGGGACAGAGTAATGAAAAACTGTTTTTT
>NA|TRBV11-3|TRBJ1-1|NA
CASSVSSGPNTEAFF
TGTGCCAGCAGCGTATCTTCAGGGCCGAACACTGAAGCTTTCTTT
>NA|TRBV7-8|TRBJ2-7|NA
CASSLVGLALSYEQYF
TGTGCCAGCAGCTTAGTGGGCCTTGCCCTCAGCTACGAGCAGTACTTC
>TRBD1|TRBV12-3/TRBV12-4|TRBJ1-4|NA
CASSDRVGEKLFF
TGTGCCAGCAGCGACAGGGTAGGGGAAAAACTGTTTTTT
>NA|TRBV27|TRBJ2-1|NA
CASSLSAGNNEQFF
TGTGCCAGCAGTTTATCGGCAGGGAACAATGAGCAGTTCTTC
>NA|TRBV6-6|TRBJ1-3|NA
CASSFGLLGNTIYF
TGTGCCAGCAGTTTCGGACTGCTCGGAAACACCATATATTTT
>NA|TRBV5-1|TRBJ2-5|once
CASSTLGRGQETQYF
TGCGCCAGCAGCACCCTTGGCCGGGGTCAAGAGACCCAGTACTTC
>TRBD2|TRBV6-1|TRBJ2-2|NA
CASSVTSGATGELFF
TGTGCCAGCAGTGTAACTAGCGGGGCCACCGGGGAGCTGTTTTTT
>TRBD2|TRBV6-2/TRBV6-3|TRBJ2-7|once
CASSFPLAGVAYEQYF
TGTGCCAGCAGTTTCCCACTAGCGGGGGTAGCCTACGAGCAGTACTTC
>NA|TRBV27|TRBJ1-5|NA
CASSFAGRQPQHF
TGTGCCAGCAGTTTCGCAGGGCGTCAGCCCCAGCATTTT
>TRBD1|TRBV2|TRBJ2-5|NA
CASRRQGLETQYF
TGTGCCAGCAGGAGACAGGGCCTAGAGACCCAGTACTTC
>NA|TRBV7-2|TRBJ1-2|few
CASRSLQGGTDGYTF
TGTGCCAGCAGATCTTTACAGGGTGGGACGGATGGCTACACCTTC
>NA|TRBV5-1|TRBJ1-2|NA
CASRGDTTTYGYTF
TGCGCCAGCAGAGGGGACACTACTACCTATGGCTACACCTTC
>TRBD1|TRBV6-5|TRBJ2-3|NA
CASSSLGTGISDTQYF
TGTGCCAGCAGTTCTCTCGGGACAGGGATCTCAGATACGCAGTATTTT
>NA|TRBV5-1|TRBJ1-1|once
CASSLGSLNTEAFF
TGCGCCAGCAGCTTGGGGAGTCTGAACACTGAAGCTTTCTTT
>NA|TRBV19|TRBJ1-4|NA
CASSISGGSNEKLFF
TGTGCCAGTAGTATATCCGGGGGATCGAATGAAAAACTGTTTTTT
>TRBD1|TRBV19|TRBJ2-1|NA
CASSIGGTAYNEQFF
TGTGCCAGTAGTATAGGGGGGACAGCCTACAATGAGCAGTTCTTC
>NA|TRBV20-1|TRBJ2-5|NA
CSDEAQETQYF
TGCAGTGATGAGGCTCAAGAGACCCAGTACTTC
>NA|TRBV6-5|TRBJ1-3|NA
CASSMGGTLNTIYF
TGTGCCAGCAGTATGGGGGGAACCTTAAACACCATATATTTT
>NA|TRBV7-6|TRBJ1-3|NA
CASSLARNSGNTIYF
TGTGCCAGCAGCTTAGCCAGGAACTCTGGAAACACCATATATTTT
>NA|TRBV19|TRBJ2-2|NA
CASNVVGGTGELFF
TGTGCCAGTAACGTGGTGGGGGGCACCGGGGAGCTGTTTTTT
>TRBD2|TRBV5-1|TRBJ2-7|NA
CASSLPTSGGSPYEQYF
TGCGCCAGCAGCTTGCCTACTAGCGGGGGGTCCCCCTACGAGCAGTACTTC
>TRBD2|TRBV5-1|TRBJ2-5|NA
CASSPGLAGGPRETQYF
TGCGCCAGCAGCCCAGGACTAGCGGGGGGGCCTCGGGAGACCCAGTACTTC
>TRBD2|TRBV24-1|TRBJ2-3|NA
CATSDALGTSGLNTDTQYF
TGTGCCACCAGTGATGCCTTAGGGACTAGCGGGCTAAACACAGATACGCAGTATTTT
>TRBD1|TRBV11-2|TRBJ1-3|NA
CASSVPQGATGNTIYF
TGTGCCAGCAGCGTTCCACAGGGGGCTACGGGAAACACCATATATTTT
>NA|TRBV5-1|TRBJ2-5|NA
CASSLGRGPRETQYF
TGCGCCAGCAGCTTGGGTAGGGGCCCGAGGGAGACCCAGTACTTC
>NA|TRBV5-1|TRBJ1-2|NA
CASSTGSSDGYTF
TGCGCCAGCTCAACCGGGAGCTCCGACGGCTACACCTTC
>NA|TRBV2|TRBJ1-1|few
CASSEGVGPNTEAFF
TGTGCCAGCAGTGAAGGAGTGGGGCCGAACACTGAAGCTTTCTTT
>NA|TRBV7-2|TRBJ2-7|NA
CASSSLYEQYF
TGTGCCAGCAGCTCTCTCTACGAGCAGTACTTC
>TRBD1|TRBV18|TRBJ1-1|NA
CASLRDRGGTEAFF
TGTGCCAGCCTTCGGGACAGGGGCGGGACTGAAGCTTTCTTT
>TRBD1|TRBV20-1|TRBJ1-2|NA
CGTGTHGYTF
TGCGGGACAGGGACCCATGGCTACACCTTC
>NA|TRBV4-3|TRBJ1-2|NA
CASSQDPAGSTGYTF
TGCGCCAGCAGCCAAGATCCCGCAGGGTCCACGGGCTACACCTTC
>TRBD2|TRBV4-1|TRBJ2-3|NA
CASSQGLAGATDTQYF
TGCGCCAGCAGCCAAGGACTAGCGGGAGCAACAGATACGCAGTATTTT
>TRBD1|TRBV7-2|TRBJ1-2|NA
CASSTTGGGYGYTF
TGTGCCAGCAGCACGACAGGGGGAGGCTATGGCTACACCTTC
>NA|TRBV25-1|TRBJ1-1|NA
CASSETRFVSEAFF
TGTGCCAGCAGTGAAACTCGATTCGTATCTGAAGCTTTCTTT
>TRBD2|TRBV27|TRBJ2-3|NA
CASRWRGISTDTQYF
TGTGCCAGCAGATGGCGGGGGATAAGCACAGATACGCAGTATTTT
>TRBD1|TRBV28|TRBJ1-2|NA
CASRLNPGTGYGYTF
TGTGCCAGCAGGCTGAACCCCGGGACAGGGTATGGCTACACCTTC
>NA|TRBV2|TRBJ2-7|NA
CASKIYEQYF
TGTGCCAGCAAAATATACGAGCAGTACTTC
>TRBD1|TRBV10-1|TRBJ1-1|NA
CASQPEQGSEAFF
TGCGCCAGCCAACCTGAACAGGGGTCTGAAGCTTTCTTT
>NA|TRBV6-6|TRBJ2-7|NA
CASSLRAEQYF
TGTGCCAGCAGTTTGAGAGCCGAGCAGTACTTC
>NA|TRBV7-2|TRBJ2-1|NA
CASRPGSYNEQFF
TGTGCTTCCCGCCCGGGCTCCTACAATGAGCAGTTCTTC
>TRBD1|TRBV18|TRBJ1-2|NA
CASSPVGQGVYGYTF
TGTGCCAGCTCACCCGTAGGACAGGGCGTCTATGGCTACACCTTC